Listed below are T cell receptor beta chains from one sample, sequenced in a study of identical twins. Each CDR3 protein gets one entry after TCRdb re-called the 5' RACE reads with MiXCR. Among 500,000 to 550,000 distinct CDR3 sequences listed, around 20% were seen once. The sample also formed part of further work on T cells expressing NK-cell markers.

Sample: CD4+ T cells sorted from blood. These receptors all come from a woman younger than 35 in good health. CDR3s include the opening cysteine and the closing phenylalanine or tryptophan. The order of the fields is V gene, J gene, D gene, CDR3 protein. D genes are given only for firm matches.

V: TRBV9
J: TRBJ2-5
D: .
CDR3: CASSGSGYQETQYF

V: TRBV7-9
J: TRBJ2-7
D: .
CDR3: CASSSLDRTYEQYF

V: TRBV20-1
J: TRBJ1-1
D: .
CDR3: CSANRQANTEAFF

V: TRBV27
J: TRBJ2-1
D: .
CDR3: CASSPEGGAWEQFF

V: TRBV12-3/TRBV12-4
J: TRBJ2-6
D: .
CDR3: CASSLTWGPGANVLTF

V: TRBV6-5
J: TRBJ2-3
D: .
CDR3: CASSYSVPGGSTDTQYF

V: TRBV20-1
J: TRBJ1-1
D: .
CDR3: CSTLGKGLITEAFF

V: TRBV27
J: TRBJ2-2
D: .
CDR3: CASTTVNTGELFF

V: TRBV18
J: TRBJ1-2
D: .
CDR3: CASLPPTGSNYGYTF

V: TRBV7-2
J: TRBJ1-1
D: .
CDR3: CASSFRQVEAFF

V: TRBV6-6
J: TRBJ2-7
D: TRBD2
CDR3: CASQRGPSYEQYF

V: TRBV5-6
J: TRBJ2-1
D: .
CDR3: CASSFAGLNEQFF

V: TRBV15
J: TRBJ2-7
D: .
CDR3: CATSSLTGEQYF

V: TRBV7-7
J: TRBJ1-1
D: TRBD1
CDR3: CASSLDRGSEAFF

V: TRBV7-8
J: TRBJ2-2
D: .
CDR3: CASKRNTGELFF

V: TRBV21-1
J: TRBJ1-2
D: .
CDR3: CASSKEGAALHGYTF

V: TRBV4-3
J: TRBJ2-7
D: TRBD2
CDR3: CASSQVTSGAREQYF

V: TRBV30
J: TRBJ2-1
D: .
CDR3: CAWSVVAGLNEQFF

V: TRBV6-5
J: TRBJ2-7
D: TRBD2
CDR3: CASSYGAGARGSEQYF

V: TRBV6-1
J: TRBJ1-2
D: .
CDR3: CASSQRGPRDGYTF

V: TRBV15
J: TRBJ1-3
D: .
CDR3: CATSRADGNTIYF

V: TRBV5-1
J: TRBJ2-1
D: .
CDR3: CASRSTGWGYNEQFF

V: TRBV20-1
J: TRBJ2-1
D: TRBD2
CDR3: CSASSSGRGPNEQFF

V: TRBV14
J: TRBJ1-6
D: .
CDR3: CASSQQVGSPLHF

V: TRBV6-5
J: TRBJ2-3
D: TRBD2
CDR3: CASSYVAGGVGDTQYF

V: TRBV6-5
J: TRBJ2-1
D: .
CDR3: CASSYTTVDNEQFF

V: TRBV20-1
J: TRBJ2-7
D: .
CDR3: CSAVRSAFSYEQYF

V: TRBV20-1
J: TRBJ2-1
D: TRBD2
CDR3: CSARSSGGYNEQFF

V: TRBV18
J: TRBJ2-4
D: TRBD1
CDR3: CASSPKRVDRITNIQYF

V: TRBV6-1
J: TRBJ2-2
D: .
CDR3: CASSDDPRNTGELFF

V: TRBV30
J: TRBJ2-3
D: .
CDR3: CAWSPGRETDTQYF

V: TRBV6-2/TRBV6-3
J: TRBJ2-1
D: .
CDR3: CASRPGGWGSYNEQFF

V: TRBV5-1
J: TRBJ1-1
D: .
CDR3: CASSLDDSEAFF

V: TRBV12-3/TRBV12-4
J: TRBJ2-5
D: .
CDR3: CASSFGVRAQYF

V: TRBV5-1
J: TRBJ1-4
D: TRBD1
CDR3: CASSLPGQGREKLFF

V: TRBV7-9
J: TRBJ1-1
D: .
CDR3: CASSQETANTEAFF

V: TRBV20-1
J: TRBJ2-3
D: TRBD2
CDR3: CSAQTSGGADTQYF

V: TRBV7-2
J: TRBJ2-5
D: .
CDR3: CASSLGSAGETQYF

V: TRBV6-5
J: TRBJ1-5
D: .
CDR3: CASSYGSDQPQHF

V: TRBV7-9
J: TRBJ2-5
D: .
CDR3: CASSPATGLETQYF

V: TRBV21-1
J: TRBJ1-2
D: .
CDR3: CASSQRTNKGAPDGYTF

V: TRBV6-1
J: TRBJ2-3
D: .
CDR3: CASTSDIGADTQYF

V: TRBV27
J: TRBJ1-1
D: .
CDR3: CASSLRGSEAFF

V: TRBV20-1
J: TRBJ1-5
D: .
CDR3: CSATGPTRGQPQHF

V: TRBV6-2/TRBV6-3
J: TRBJ1-1
D: TRBD1
CDR3: CASTTGGGWSTEAFF

V: TRBV7-9
J: TRBJ2-7
D: .
CDR3: CASSFSILAYEQYF

V: TRBV12-3/TRBV12-4
J: TRBJ1-1
D: .
CDR3: CASSLSEPGRQRTEAFF

V: TRBV11-2
J: TRBJ2-1
D: TRBD2
CDR3: CASSLGLAGRQEQFF

V: TRBV20-1
J: TRBJ1-2
D: .
CDR3: CSASKGGGTYGYTF

V: TRBV5-1
J: TRBJ1-4
D: .
CDR3: CASRLRPNEKLFF

V: TRBV7-2
J: TRBJ2-1
D: TRBD2
CDR3: CASSLGGTNNEQFF

V: TRBV11-3
J: TRBJ2-7
D: .
CDR3: CASSPQGGTSYEQYF

V: TRBV18
J: TRBJ2-6
D: .
CDR3: CASSLNRAGSGANVLTF

V: TRBV20-1
J: TRBJ1-4
D: TRBD1
CDR3: CSANTQQGNPEKLFF

V: TRBV20-1
J: TRBJ1-1
D: .
CDR3: CSARFAAGGMNTEAFF